This T cell receptor beta chain was recorded in a study of TIL therapy for anti-PD-1-resistant metastatic lung cancer. The wider study: Tumors had a median PD-L1 proportion score of approximately 5.5%. A handful of tumors were EGFR-mutant and two were ALK-rearranged.

Sequencing used immunoSEQ v3. Sequencing depth was some 2 million read pairs for survey level, roughly 4.5-6.5 million for deep. Profiled with immunoSEQ multiplex PCR; TCRdb holds only in-frame clones, not every one. The sample consists of some 90,000 clones, roughly 65% of them appearing once. Indicated time point: pre-treatment sample, taken before nivolumab and TIL therapy. Pleural nodules or supraclavicular lymph nodes made up most of the excised metastases sampled. Between the trimmed V and J ends, which lost 0 bases and 7 bases, there was a span of 16 bases. The CDR3 spans 15 residues. The germline V gene encodes CDR1 ENHRY and CDR2 SYGVKD.

The gene calls are TRBV10-3 and TRBJ2-7; tentatively, D is TRBD1 or TRBD2 (5 bases each). The sequences come from tumor tissue, collected at baseline. The receptor comes from a person aged 25 to 80 with non-small cell lung cancer. The CDR3 DNA follows: TGTGCCATCAGTGAGTCGACTCAGGTCGGGGCGGAGCAGTACTTC. This encodes CAISESTQVGAEQYF.